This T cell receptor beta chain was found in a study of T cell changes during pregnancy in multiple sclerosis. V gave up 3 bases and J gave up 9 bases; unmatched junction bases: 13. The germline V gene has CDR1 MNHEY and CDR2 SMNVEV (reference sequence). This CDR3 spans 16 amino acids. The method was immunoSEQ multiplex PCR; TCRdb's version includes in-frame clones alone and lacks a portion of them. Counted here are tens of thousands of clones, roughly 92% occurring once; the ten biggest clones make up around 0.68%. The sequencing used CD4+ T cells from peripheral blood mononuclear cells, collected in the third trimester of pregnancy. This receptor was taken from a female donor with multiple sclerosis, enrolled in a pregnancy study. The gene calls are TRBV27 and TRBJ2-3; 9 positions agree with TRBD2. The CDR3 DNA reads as TGTGCCAGCAGTTTTGTGTGGCGGGAGGGGCCAAGGACGCAGTATTTT. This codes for CASSFVWREGPRTQYF.